This T cell receptor (beta chain) was sequenced for a study of T-cell memory formation after mild COVID-19. Study overall: Largely, the TCR clusters proved donor specific.

The CDR3 is 16 amino acids. Germline CDR1 PRHDT, CDR2 FYEKMQ (reference sequence). Trimming left V 0 bases short and J 4 bases short, with 15 bases between. From 5'RACE with constant-segment primers came TCR alpha and TCR beta cDNA libraries that carried sample barcodes and UMIs. TCRdb recomputed calls from the 5' RACE reads with MiXCR, one row per CDR3 protein. The sample includes some 50,000 distinct CDR3 sequences, 10% to 15% of them seen just once. Study-level points and caveats: A second wave of clones peaked on day 37, and their SARS-CoV-2 specificity went unconfirmed. Pre-infection memory held some responding clones, suggesting pre-existing cross-reactive T cells responded.

Regarding this clonotype: What it binds is not known.

The source of this sequence is a man between 18 and 29 years old who had mild COVID-19 (a few samples of this study predate the infection). Cell type and time point are not known. The sequencing input was PBMCs or a T cell subset sorted from them (not recorded which). V gene TRBV13 combines with J gene TRBJ1-2; D is perhaps TRBD1 (5 bases). The CDR3 DNA is TGTGCCAGCAGCTTAGGTCAAGGTGATCAGGGCTATGGCTACACCTTC. Translation gives CASSLGQGDQGYGYTF.